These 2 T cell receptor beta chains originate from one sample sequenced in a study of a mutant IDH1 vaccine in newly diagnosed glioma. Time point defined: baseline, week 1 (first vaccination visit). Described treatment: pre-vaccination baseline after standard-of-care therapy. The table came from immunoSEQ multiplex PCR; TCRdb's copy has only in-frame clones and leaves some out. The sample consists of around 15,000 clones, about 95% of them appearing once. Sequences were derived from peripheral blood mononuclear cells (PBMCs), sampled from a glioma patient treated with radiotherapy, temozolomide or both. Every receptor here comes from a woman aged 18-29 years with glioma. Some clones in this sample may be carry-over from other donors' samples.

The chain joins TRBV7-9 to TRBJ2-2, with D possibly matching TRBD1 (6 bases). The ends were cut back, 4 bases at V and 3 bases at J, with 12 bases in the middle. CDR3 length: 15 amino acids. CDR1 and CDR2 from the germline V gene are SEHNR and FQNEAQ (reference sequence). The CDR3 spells CASSSPTGYTGELFF. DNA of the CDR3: TGTGCCAGCAGCTCCCCGACAGGCTACACCGGGGAGCTGTTTTTT.

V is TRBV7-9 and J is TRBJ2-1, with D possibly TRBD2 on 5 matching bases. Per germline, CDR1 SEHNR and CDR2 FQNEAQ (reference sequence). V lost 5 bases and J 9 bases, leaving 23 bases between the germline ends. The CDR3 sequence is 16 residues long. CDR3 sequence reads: CASSPVNSAEQSEQFF. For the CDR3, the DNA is TGTGCCAGCAGCCCTGTTAATAGCGCCGAGCAAAGTGAGCAGTTCTTC.